This T cell receptor (beta chain) is from a study of cytomegalovirus exposure and HLA in healthy donors. Germline V gene data show CDR1 as SEHNR and CDR2 as FQNEAQ (reference sequence). The CDR3 has 12 amino acids. The germline V and J ends were trimmed by 2 bases and 15 bases, with 14 bases remaining between them. PCR involved 60 Vbeta and 13 Jbeta primers. This table comes from immunoSEQ multiplex PCR, and its TCRdb copy is limited to in-frame clones, with some not included. The sample yields around 150,000 clones, around four fifths seen once. V gene TRBV7-9 combines with J gene TRBJ2-1; D perhaps matches TRBD2 (5 bases). Input material: PBMCs. The receptor comes from a boy between 2 and 15 years old in good health and CMV-seronegative. The CDR3 DNA reads TGTGCCAGCAGCTTACGGGAAAGAAGAGCGTTCTTC. Encoded protein: CASSLRERRAFF.